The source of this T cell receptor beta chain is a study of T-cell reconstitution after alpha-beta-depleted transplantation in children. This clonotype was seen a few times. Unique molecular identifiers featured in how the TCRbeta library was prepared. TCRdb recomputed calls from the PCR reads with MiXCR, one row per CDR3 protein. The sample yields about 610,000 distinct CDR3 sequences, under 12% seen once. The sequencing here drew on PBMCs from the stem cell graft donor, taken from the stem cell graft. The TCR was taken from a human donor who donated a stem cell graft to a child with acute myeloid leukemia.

In nucleotides, the CDR3 is TGCAGCCCGAGACTAGCGATCACAGATACGCAGTATTTT. This translates into CSPRLAITDTQYF. This chain joins TRBV29-1 and TRBJ2-3, with 8 bases that match TRBD2. Germline assignment: CDR1 SQVTM and CDR2 ANQGSEA. Losses at the gene ends were 8 bases for V and 2 bases for J; bases not matched to a gene: 6. The CDR3 runs to 13 residues.